This entry describes one T cell receptor beta chain. This specimen belongs to a study of spatial heterogeneity in lung cancer. About the research overall: Alpha-chain sequences were consistently detected less often than beta-chain sequences.

Sample time point: sample taken at primary tumor resection. Untreated early-stage non-small cell lung cancer patients, approximately 76 in total, were the donors. Whole RNA from tumor, nontumor lung or frozen PBMC was sequenced unsorted. One entry per CDR3 protein, called by TCRdb with MiXCR from the 5' RACE reads. The sample contains about 36,000 distinct CDR3 sequences, roughly 6.5% of which appear only once. The sequence came from a female donor with early-stage non-small cell lung cancer. The material sequenced was PBMCs, taken at surgery.

DNA of the CDR3: TGTGCCACCAGCAAAGCGTTGGGGTACGAGCAGTACTTC. Protein sequence: CATSKALGYEQYF. The V gene is TRBV15, the J gene TRBJ2-7, with no clear D. The CDR3 spans 13 residues. Per the germline V gene, CDR1 is LNHNV and CDR2 is YYDKDF (reference sequence). Trimming stripped 4 bases from V and 4 bases from J, with 11 bases between.